Listed below are T cell receptor beta chains from one sample, sequenced in a study of blood T cell repertoires in COVID-19. This table comes from immunoSEQ multiplex PCR, and its TCRdb copy is limited to in-frame clones, with some not included. Found here are under 400,000 clones, about 87% of them singletons; the top ten hold about 2.1%. Sequencing was performed on PBMCs or T cells enriched from blood (not recorded which). Every receptor here comes from a middle-aged man in a cohort exposed to, infected with or recovered from COVID-19 (not recorded which). The CDR3 runs from the conserved cysteine through the conserved F or W. D genes are given only for firm matches. Clone size is given for some rows only: seen once, a few or many times, or a class if the clone is expanded.

j_gene | d_gene | abundance | v_gene | CDR3aa | CDR3nt
TRBJ1-1 | . | once | TRBV28 | CASSLLGQANTEAFF | TGTGCCAGCAGTTTGTTGGGGCAGGCTAACACTGAAGCTTTCTTT
TRBJ2-3 | TRBD2 | . | TRBV7-9 | CASSLSGALRDTQYF | TGTGCCAGCAGCTTGAGCGGGGCCCTGAGAGATACGCAGTATTTT
TRBJ2-2 | . | few | TRBV7-9 | CASSLGWARHTGELFF | TGTGCCAGCAGCTTAGGGTGGGCCAGGCACACCGGGGAGCTGTTTTTT
TRBJ1-2 | . | . | TRBV6-6 | CASYASAAIGYTF | TGTGCCAGCTACGCGTCGGCGGCTATTGGCTACACCTTC
TRBJ1-1 | TRBD1 | . | TRBV6-2/TRBV6-3 | CASSYQQGTEAFF | TGTGCCAGCAGCTATCAACAGGGGACTGAAGCTTTCTTT
TRBJ1-2 | . | . | TRBV19 | CASSIGQGNGYTF | TGTGCCAGTAGTATTGGGCAGGGTAACGGCTACACCTTC
TRBJ2-7 | . | . | TRBV15 | CATSRGSTGSYEQYF | TGTGCCACCAGCAGAGGATCGACAGGCTCCTACGAGCAGTACTTC
TRBJ2-2 | TRBD1 | few | TRBV19 | CATVPGGSLNTGELFF | TGTGCCACCGTGCCAGGGGGTTCACTAAACACCGGGGAGCTGTTTTTT
TRBJ2-7 | TRBD2 | . | TRBV3-1/TRBV3-2 | CASRRGTSGAYEQYF | TGTGCCAGCAGGCGCGGGACTAGCGGAGCCTACGAGCAGTACTTC
TRBJ2-1 | . | . | TRBV6-5 | CASSYDSSNEQFF | TGTGCCAGCAGTTACGACTCTTCCAATGAGCAGTTCTTC
TRBJ1-2 | . | . | TRBV5-1 | CASSLALNYGYTF | TGCGCCAGCAGCTTGGCCCTAAACTATGGCTACACCTTC
TRBJ1-3 | . | . | TRBV7-6 | CASSLSGASGNTIYF | TGTGCCAGCAGCTTATCTGGGGCTTCTGGAAACACCATATATTTT
TRBJ2-2 | . | . | TRBV5-1 | CASSFTSPPGELFF | TGCGCCAGCAGCTTTACTAGCCCTCCCGGGGAGCTGTTTTTT
TRBJ2-1 | TRBD2 | . | TRBV4-1 | CASSQGGGLAGVEHYEQFF | TGCGCCAGCAGCCAAGGAGGAGGACTAGCGGGTGTTGAGCATTATGAGCAGTTCTTC
TRBJ2-1 | . | . | TRBV10-3 | CAISDRPSGGGNEQFF | TGTGCCATCAGTGATCGCCCTAGCGGAGGGGGTAATGAGCAGTTCTTC
TRBJ2-7 | TRBD2 | . | TRBV3-1/TRBV3-2 | CASSPLAGVSYEQYF | TGTGCCAGCAGCCCTTTGGCGGGGGTTTCCTACGAGCAGTACTTC
TRBJ1-1 | . | . | TRBV7-3 | CASSFQGNTEAFF | TGTGCCAGCAGCTTCCAGGGCAACACTGAAGCTTTCTTT
TRBJ2-1 | TRBD1 | . | TRBV27 | CASSPWTGTEVNEQFF | TGTGCCAGCAGTCCCTGGACAGGGACGGAGGTTAATGAGCAGTTCTTC
TRBJ1-5 | . | once | TRBV7-8 | CASSLDDSSNQPQHF | TGTGCCAGCAGCCTGGATGACAGTAGCAATCAGCCCCAGCATTTT
TRBJ1-4 | . | once | TRBV18 | CASSPTTGMTNEKLFF | TGTGCCAGCTCACCGACCACAGGGATGACTAATGAAAAACTGTTTTTT
TRBJ2-3 | . | . | TRBV18 | CASSRGPSTDTQYF | TGTGCCAGCTCCCGGGGTCCCAGCACAGATACGCAGTATTTT
TRBJ1-5 | . | . | TRBV4-1 | CASSQDGGIGYQPQHF | TGCGCCAGCAGCCAAGATGGGGGCATTGGTTATCAGCCCCAGCATTTT
TRBJ1-5 | . | . | TRBV6-5 | CASSRPPGDSQPQHF | TGTGCCAGCAGTCGGCCCCCAGGGGATTCTCAGCCCCAGCATTTT
TRBJ1-6 | . | . | TRBV20-1 | CSASFGQSTVDSPLHF | TGCAGTGCTAGTTTCGGACAGTCCACGGTGGATTCACCCCTCCACTTT
TRBJ1-4 | TRBD1 | once | TRBV28 | CASSFRDRGREKLFF | TGTGCCAGCAGTTTCCGGGACAGGGGAAGGGAAAAACTGTTTTTT
TRBJ2-7 | TRBD1 | . | TRBV7-9 | CASSRAGQGYRNEQYF | TGTGCCAGCAGCCGAGCGGGACAGGGGTATAGAAACGAGCAGTACTTC